The clone carrying this T cell receptor beta chain was observed a handful of times. The CDR3 sequence is 16 residues long. The V gene lost 0 bases and the J gene lost 4 bases, with 13 bases spanning the gap. The germline CDR1 and CDR2 sequences are SQVTM and ANQGSEA. These data belong to a study of response to subunit inactivated influenza vaccine. Via MiXCR, TCRdb re-called the RT-PCR reads, giving one row per CDR3 protein. The sample lists 550,000 to 800,000 distinct CDR3 sequences, around a sixth seen once, with approximately 10% in the top ten. Source: PBMCs from blood, taken about 12 days after vaccination. The source is a man aged 50-59 years who received an inactivated influenza vaccine. The chain joins TRBV29-1 to TRBJ2-6; TRBD1 or TRBD2 may be the D gene (5 bases each). The DNA for the CDR3 is TGCAGCGTTGAAGATCAGGGAGTGCGCGGGGCCAACGTCCTGACTTTC. Residues: CSVEDQGVRGANVLTF.